These 10 T cell receptor beta chains were sequenced from one sample in a study of CD8 T cells in Susac syndrome. The authors reverse transcribed roughly 0.5 to 1 ug RNA with random hexamers. TCRdb re-called the immunoSEQ multiplex PCR reads with MiXCR, one entry per CDR3 protein. Of about 150,000 distinct CDR3 sequences in the sample, 95% were seen once. What was sequenced was CD8+ T cells from PBMCs. The source of these receptors is a human donor with Susac syndrome.

V and J are TRBV2 and TRBJ2-5; 10 nucleotides align to TRBD2. This CDR3 contains 16 residues. Trimming cost V 8 bases and J 1 base; bases outside gene matches: 10. The germline V gene has CDR1 SNHLY and CDR2 FYNNEI. The CDR3 region is CASGGSRTSGQETQYF. CDR3 DNA: TGTGCCAGCGGGGGTAGCCGGACTAGCGGCCAAGAGACCCAGTACTTC.

This chain joins TRBV29-1 and TRBJ2-2; D remains unclear. Germline CDR1 reads SQVTM; CDR2 reads ANQGSEA. V lost 7 bases and J lost 2, with 11 bases in between. The CDR3 is made up of 13 amino acids. The CDR3 DNA follows: TGCAGCGCTACGAGTCCAAACACCGGGGAGCTGTTTTTT. Protein sequence: CSATSPNTGELFF.

The chain is built from TRBV4-1 and TRBJ2-5, with D maybe TRBD2 (5 bases). V was clipped by 1 base and J by 4 bases, with 7 bases between them. The germline CDR1 and CDR2 sequences are MGHRA and YSYEKL. This CDR3 is built from 13 residues. The CDR3 is CASSQVGIETQYF. DNA for the CDR3: TGCGCCAGCAGCCAAGTCGGGATAGAGACCCAGTACTTC.

This chain links TRBV7-6 with TRBJ2-7; D unresolved. The ends were cut back, 1 base at V and 2 bases at J, with 12 bases in the middle. This CDR3 comprises 15 residues. Germline V CDR1 and CDR2: SGHVS, FNYEAQ. CDR3 coding DNA: TGTGCCAGCAGCTTAGTGGTAGGCATAGCCTACGAGCAGTACTTC. Translation: CASSLVVGIAYEQYF.

The chain has TRBV10-3 and TRBJ2-3, with 8 bases that match TRBD2. Germline-derived CDR1 and CDR2 are ENHRY and SYGVKD. V shed 6 bases, J shed 4 bases, and the junction held 6 bases outside the gene matches. The CDR3 loop spans 14 amino acids. As DNA, the CDR3 is TGTGCCATCAGATCCAGCGGGAGCCCAGATACGCAGTATTTT. It yields the protein CAIRSSGSPDTQYF.

V usage is TRBV5-1 and J usage is TRBJ2-7, with 9 bases that match TRBD1. This CDR3 is built from 15 residues. Trimming at V came to 2 bases and at J to 9 bases, leaving 12 bases not matched to a gene. The germline CDR1 and CDR2 sequences are SGHRS and YFSETQ. For the CDR3, the DNA is TGCGCCAGCAGCTTATTACCGGGACAGGGTAGAGGGCAGTACTTC. It specifies CASSLLPGQGRGQYF.

The chain is built from TRBV19 and TRBJ2-7; perhaps TRBD2 as D (5 bases). From germline, CDR1 is LNHDA and CDR2 SQIVND (reference sequence). V was pared by 4 bases and J by 5 bases, with 12 bases between. This CDR3 comprises 13 residues. CDR3 sequence: CASSTPGIHEQYF. CDR3 DNA: TGTGCCAGTAGTACACCGGGGATCCACGAGCAGTACTTC.

This clonotype came up once. The gene calls are TRBV27 and TRBJ1-1; no definite D call. Per the germline V gene, CDR1 is MNHEY and CDR2 is SMNVEV (reference sequence). CDR3 length: 16 amino acids. Trimming stripped 2 bases from V and 3 bases from J, with 16 bases between. The CDR3 DNA sequence: TGTGCCAGCAGTTTAGTTACTGGGAACGATTACACTGAAGCTTTCTTT. Protein sequence: CASSLVTGNDYTEAFF.

This sequence joins TRBV4-1 and TRBJ2-3; 11 bases map to TRBD1. The CDR3 is 15 residues long. Per germline, CDR1 MGHRA and CDR2 YSYEKL. The V gene end was trimmed by 4 bases and the J gene end by 4 bases; junction bases not matched to a gene: 4. This chain's CDR3 is CASSRGTGGPDTQYF. The CDR3 region has the DNA TGCGCCAGCAGCCGAGGGACAGGGGGACCAGATACGCAGTATTTT.

The CDR3 protein is CASSQGGSAGHMLQETQYF. DNA of the CDR3: TGCGCCAGCAGCCAAGGGGGGAGTGCGGGACATATGCTCCAAGAGACCCAGTACTTC. The J gene is TRBJ2-5, the V gene TRBV4-1; the D gene could be TRBD1 or TRBD2 (6 bases each). V lost 1 base, J lost 1 base, and 22 bases lay in between. Germline V CDR1 and CDR2: MGHRA, YSYEKL. The CDR3 extends over 19 amino acids.